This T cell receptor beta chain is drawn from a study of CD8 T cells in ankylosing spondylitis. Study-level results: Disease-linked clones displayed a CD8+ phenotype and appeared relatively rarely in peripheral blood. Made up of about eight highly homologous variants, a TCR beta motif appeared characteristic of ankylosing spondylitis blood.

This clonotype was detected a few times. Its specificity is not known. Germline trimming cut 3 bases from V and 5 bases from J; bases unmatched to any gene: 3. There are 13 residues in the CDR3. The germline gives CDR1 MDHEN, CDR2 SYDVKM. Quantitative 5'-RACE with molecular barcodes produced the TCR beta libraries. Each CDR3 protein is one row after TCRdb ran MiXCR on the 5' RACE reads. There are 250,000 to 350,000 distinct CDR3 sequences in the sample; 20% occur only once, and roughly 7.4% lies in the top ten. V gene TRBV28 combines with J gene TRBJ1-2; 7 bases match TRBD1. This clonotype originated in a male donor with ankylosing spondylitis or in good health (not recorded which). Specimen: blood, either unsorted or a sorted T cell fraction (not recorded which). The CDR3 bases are TGTGCCAGCAGTTTTAAGACAGGGTATGGCTACACCTTC. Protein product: CASSFKTGYGYTF.